What follows is one T cell receptor (beta chain) and its context. Its target is not known. A much larger clone differs from this one at a single base, so this may be a read error. This sample is drawn from a study of T cells in Graves' hyperthyroidism and ophthalmopathy. This CDR3 comprises 15 residues. Looked up from germline, CDR1 is SGHAT and CDR2 is FQNNGV. RNA transcripts gave rise to amplified TCR beta CDR3 regions. The TCR CDR3 was amplified in a first-round RT-PCR using the HTBI primer set. TCRdb processed the multiplex PCR reads anew with MiXCR; each CDR3 protein has one entry. The sample holds approximately 600,000 distinct CDR3 sequences, approximately 15% seen once. In the ophthalmopathy cohort, Clinical Activity Score was at least 3, NOSPECS grade at least 4, and duration under 3 months. Study outcomes and limitations: Ophthalmopathy was identified by the model a median around 6 months ahead of onset.

Sequenced sample: blood. This TCR was sampled from a woman aged 18-30 years with Graves' ophthalmopathy. The chain has TRBV11-2 and TRBJ1-4, with D possibly matching TRBD1 (6 bases). The chain's CDR3 is CASSLEGTRGGKPFF. The CDR3 DNA reads TGTGCCAGCAGCTTAGAAGGGACACGGGGTGGAAAACCGTTTTTT.